A single sample is the source of the 22 T cell receptor beta chains below, sequenced in a study of vaccination and CD4 T cells after COVID-19. Treatment described: roughly 10-day PBMC culture with coronavirus spike peptide pools or control peptides (ViraFEST assay). The unexposed donor gave CD4+ T cells before the COVID-19 pandemic (2011-2018). These TCRs are of unknown antigen specificity. An Oncomine TCR Beta short-read assay was used to sequence the DNA from cultured CD4+ T cells. TCRdb processed the PCR reads anew with MiXCR; each CDR3 protein has one entry. Among several thousand distinct CDR3 sequences listed, around 29% were seen once. The sequenced sample consisted of CD4+ T cells from blood, cultured in vitro. These receptors all come from a human donor in good health.

This clonotype was observed a few times. The rearrangement joins TRBV5-6 to TRBJ1-2; D remains ambiguous. The CDR3 is made up of 13 amino acids. Germline CDR1 and CDR2: SGHDT and YYEEEE. V lost 0 bases to trimming and J lost 10 bases, with 13 bases between them. The CDR3 sequence is CASSLGAIGFYTF. CDR3 coding DNA: TGTGCCAGCAGCTTGGGGGCCATCGGGTTCTACACCTTC.

The chain uses TRBV6-1 and TRBJ1-1; D gene unclear. This CDR3 region has 11 residues. The germline V gene has CDR1 MNHNS and CDR2 SASEGT. Trimming took 10 bases from V and 1 from J, leaving 7 bases between them. This CDR3 is CAIGRNTEAFF. The CDR3 bases are TGTGCCATAGGGAGGAACACTGAAGCTTTCTTT.

The chain is built from TRBV7-6 and TRBJ2-7; no firm D call. The germline CDR1 and CDR2 sequences are SGHVS and FNYEAQ. Trimming took 5 bases from V and 0 from J, leaving 8 bases between them. The CDR3 runs 13 residues. CDR3 protein: CASSPRSSYEQYF. The CDR3 DNA is TGTGCCAGCAGCCCTAGGAGCTCCTACGAGCAGTACTTC.

This sequence joins TRBV6-1 and TRBJ1-4, with D possibly TRBD1 on 6 matching bases. The germline CDR1 and CDR2 sequences are MNHNS and SASEGT. The CDR3 consists of 14 residues. V lost 8 bases, J lost 3 bases, and 13 bases lay in between. The CDR3 DNA follows: TGTGCCAGCGGGGAACAGGGTCCTAATGAAAAACTGTTTTTT. It specifies CASGEQGPNEKLFF.

V and J are TRBV7-9 and TRBJ2-7; no firm D call. V lost 3 bases and J 2 bases, leaving 14 bases between the germline ends. CDR1 is SEHNR and CDR2 is FQNEAQ in the germline V gene (reference sequence). The CDR3 has 15 residues. The CDR3 region is CASSLSSSYAYEQYF. The CDR3 DNA follows: TGTGCCAGCAGCTTGAGTTCATCCTATGCCTACGAGCAGTACTTC.

CDR3 region: CASRRYGTSGHNEQFF. DNA for the CDR3: TGTGCCAGCAGAAGATATGGGACTAGCGGACACAATGAGCAGTTCTTC. The chain employs TRBV6-1 and TRBJ2-1, with 11 bases aligning to TRBD2. The CDR3 extends over 16 amino acids. The V and J ends lost 6 bases and 5 bases, in that order; junction bases with no gene match: 9. Germline V gene lookup returns CDR1 MNHNS and CDR2 SASEGT.

The chain is built from TRBV19 and TRBJ1-6, with a weak D call TRBD1 (6 bases). The CDR3 loop spans 14 amino acids. Germline lookup yields CDR1 LNHDA and CDR2 SQIVND (reference sequence). V was shortened by 8 bases and J by 14 bases, with 22 bases between the two germline ends. For the CDR3, the DNA is TGTGCCAGTCGCTCCGGGACATCCGTTCTGTCCCTCCACTTT. This codes for CASRSGTSVLSLHF.

The rearrangement joins TRBV19 to TRBJ1-2; no firm D call. This CDR3 has 11 residues. V was clipped by 8 bases and J by 2 bases, with 6 bases between them. Germline CDR1 LNHDA, CDR2 SQIVND (reference sequence). As DNA, the CDR3 is TGTGCCAGTTTCGTGAACTATGGCTACACCTTC. This codes for CASFVNYGYTF.

This clonotype is classed as medium-sized. This chain joins TRBV27 and TRBJ1-1; TRBD1 might be the D (6 bases). Trimming shortened V by 2 bases and J by 3 bases, and 13 bases separated the two germline ends. Germline V lookup: CDR1 MNHEY, CDR2 SMNVEV (reference sequence). There are 15 residues in the CDR3. Here the CDR3 DNA reads TGTGCCAGCAGTTTAAGGCTTGGGACACACACTGAAGCTTTCTTT. Translation gives CASSLRLGTHTEAFF.

V is TRBV7-8 and J is TRBJ1-1, with D tentatively TRBD1 (5 bases). Germline V gene lookup returns CDR1 SGHVS and CDR2 FQNEAQ. The length of the CDR3 is 14 residues. Trimming removed 5 bases at V and 1 base at J, with 11 bases between. The chain's CDR3 is CASSRGRPNTEAFF. The CDR3 coding sequence is TGTGCCAGCAGCCGGGGACGGCCGAACACTGAAGCTTTCTTT.

This clonotype was counted a single time. V gene TRBV4-2 combines with J gene TRBJ1-3; D may be TRBD1 (5 bases). The CDR3 is 15 residues long. Trimming removed 4 bases from V and 0 bases from J, with 10 bases in between. Germline CDR1 and CDR2: LGHNA and YNFKEQ. CDR3 DNA sequence: TGTGCCAGCAGCCTGGGGGACGACTCTGGAAACACCATATATTTT. Translation gives CASSLGDDSGNTIYF.

This sequence joins TRBV5-4 and TRBJ1-2; unclear D gene. The germline V and J ends were trimmed by 1 base and 8 bases, with 12 bases remaining between them. Germline lookup yields CDR1 SGHNT and CDR2 YYREEE (reference sequence). This CDR3 comprises 13 residues. The CDR3 DNA reads TGTGCCAGCAGCTTGTCCGGAAATGGAGGCTACACCTTC. Translated, it gives CASSLSGNGGYTF.

The chain recombines TRBV7-9 with TRBJ1-6; TRBD1 is a possible D gene (6 bases). Germline loops: CDR1 SEHNR, CDR2 FQNEAQ (reference sequence). The length of the CDR3 is 14 residues. The V end was cut by 5 bases, the J end by 6 bases, with 11 bases between. CDR3 DNA: TGTGCCAGCAGCCCCCCAGGGGCTAATTCACCCCTCCACTTT. Translating gives CASSPPGANSPLHF.

This chain links TRBV7-2 with TRBJ1-4; D uncertain. The CDR3 is 14 amino acids. Trimming stripped 7 bases from V and 4 bases from J, with 13 bases between. Germline V gene sequence: CDR1 SGHTA, CDR2 FQGNSA. This CDR3 is CASTHDWGNEKLFF. CDR3 sequence (DNA): TGTGCCAGCACCCATGACTGGGGTAATGAAAAACTGTTTTTT.

The V and J genes are TRBV10-1 and TRBJ2-7; 8 nucleotides align to TRBD1. The CDR3 runs 15 residues. V dropped 2 bases and J dropped 3; count of bases not matched to a gene: 6. Germline V gene lookup returns CDR1 WNHNN and CDR2 SYGVQD (reference sequence). The CDR3 loop is CASSEPGQGLYEQYF. The DNA of the CDR3 is TGCGCCAGCAGTGAGCCCGGACAGGGCCTCTACGAGCAGTACTTC.

This rearrangement joins TRBV6-1 to TRBJ1-2; possible D gene TRBD1, 5 bases. The CDR3 runs to 14 residues. Germline CDR1 MNHNS, CDR2 SASEGT. V was trimmed by 6 bases and J by 6 bases, leaving 17 bases between them. DNA of the CDR3: TGTGCCAGCAGCAGCAGGGAGACATCGCATGGCTACACCTTC. Its protein is CASSSRETSHGYTF.

The rearrangement uses TRBV7-2 and TRBJ2-1; TRBD2 aligns across 9 bases. Germline V gene sequence: CDR1 SGHTA, CDR2 FQGNSA. The CDR3 totals 16 residues. The V segment lost 3 bases and the J segment 10 bases; nucleotides outside the gene matches: 13. The CDR3 loop is CASSLAGGPVSREQFF. CDR3 coding DNA: TGTGCCAGCAGCTTGGCGGGGGGGCCAGTCAGTAGAGAGCAGTTCTTC.

The rearrangement uses TRBV6-1 and TRBJ1-1; D gene uncertain. The CDR3 extends over 10 amino acids. The V end lost 4 bases, the J end lost 13 bases, and 10 bases lay between the germline ends. From germline, CDR1 is MNHNS and CDR2 SASEGT. The CDR3 sequence: CASSGGGNFF. The CDR3 DNA is TGTGCCAGCAGTGGAGGAGGGAATTTCTTT.

This clonotype appeared a few times. This rearrangement joins TRBV2 to TRBJ1-5, with TRBD1 identical over 12 bases. Trimming took 3 bases from V and 1 from J; bases not matched to a gene: 7. The germline gives CDR1 SNHLY, CDR2 FYNNEI. The CDR3 has 18 amino acids. In nucleotides, the CDR3 is TGTGCCAGCAGTGAGTGGGACAGGGGGCGCTTAAGCAATCAGCCCCAGCATTTT. Amino acid sequence: CASSEWDRGRLSNQPQHF.

This clonotype was found a few times. This chain links TRBV6-5 with TRBJ1-2, with TRBD1 matching over 9 bases. Trimming removed 0 bases from V and 4 bases from J; junction bases left unmatched: 6. Germline V gives CDR1 MNHEY, CDR2 SVGAGI. The CDR3 spans 16 residues. CDR3 bases: TGTGCCAGCAGTTACTCTGTTACAGGGGGCCTCTATGGCTACACCTTC. Translation gives CASSYSVTGGLYGYTF.

This clonotype was counted a few times. This rearrangement joins TRBV5-1 to TRBJ1-2; no firm D call. Trimming removed 5 bases at V and 4 bases at J, with 9 bases between. The CDR3 has 12 amino acids. CDR1 and CDR2 (germline): SGHRS, YFSETQ. The CDR3 protein is CASRTETYGYTF. The CDR3 nucleotides read TGCGCCAGCAGAACCGAAACCTATGGCTACACCTTC.

This clonotype was recorded a few times. The CDR3 coding sequence is TGTGCCACCTTCGCGACAGACCACTATGGCTACACCTTC. Translation gives CATFATDHYGYTF. The rearrangement uses TRBV6-1 and TRBJ1-2; possible D gene TRBD1, 5 bases. The germline V gene has CDR1 MNHNS and CDR2 SASEGT. The CDR3 has 13 residues. Trimming pared 10 bases from V and 3 bases from J, leaving 15 bases between.